These T cell receptor beta chains were read from a single sample in a study of a mutant IDH1 vaccine in newly diagnosed glioma. TCRdb's table, derived via immunoSEQ multiplex PCR, lists solely in-frame clones and lacks some. The sample contains approximately 52,000 clones, about 74% of which appear only once. The sequencing used PBMCs, collected from a glioma patient treated with radiotherapy, temozolomide or both. The receptors stem from a middle-aged woman with glioma. Both conserved end residues are part of each CDR3. D genes are given only for firm matches. Not every row has a clone size; where given, it reads once, few, many or a size class.

J,V,size,D,CDR3,DNA
TRBJ1-4,TRBV5-1,-,-,CASSLWGTGEKLFF,TGCGCCAGCAGCTTGTGGGGGACGGGGGAAAAACTGTTTTTT
TRBJ2-1,TRBV7-7,-,-,CASSPGLNNEQFF,TGTGCTAGCAGCCCGGGACTCAACAATGAGCAGTTCTTC
TRBJ2-7,TRBV30,-,TRBD1,CAWRPRTGIHEQYF,TGTGCCTGGAGGCCGAGGACAGGGATCCACGAGCAGTACTTC
TRBJ2-7,TRBV4-3,-,-,CASSHGIFYEQYF,TGCGCCAGCAGCCACGGGATTTTCTACGAGCAGTACTTC
TRBJ1-6,TRBV25-1,once,-,CASSGVVMSPLHF,TGTGCCAGCAGTGGCGTAGTAATGAGTCCCCTCCACTTT
TRBJ2-3,TRBV10-3,-,TRBD2,CAISARSGGSTDTQYF,TGTGCCATCAGTGCGCGGAGCGGGGGTAGCACAGATACGCAGTATTTT
TRBJ1-1,TRBV5-1,-,TRBD1,CASSLVGTALNTEAFF,TGCGCCAGCAGCCTAGTGGGGACAGCTCTGAACACTGAAGCTTTCTTT
TRBJ2-4,TRBV9,once,TRBD2,CASSVGGRASLNIQYF,TGTGCCAGCAGCGTAGGGGGGAGGGCCTCCTTAAACATTCAGTACTTC
TRBJ2-5,TRBV30,-,-,CAWGRSQETQYF,TGTGCCTGGGGACGGTCCCAAGAGACCCAGTACTTC
TRBJ1-5,TRBV2,-,-,CASRLDRTSPNSNQPQHF,TGTGCCAGCAGACTAGACAGGACCTCGCCTAATAGCAATCAGCCCCAGCATTTT
TRBJ1-1,TRBV19,-,TRBD1,CASNVQDRDTEAFF,TGTGCCAGTAATGTCCAGGACAGGGACACTGAAGCTTTCTTT
TRBJ2-2,TRBV25-1,-,-,CASSGGLAGELFF,TGTGCCAGCAGCGGAGGACTTGCCGGGGAGCTGTTTTTT
TRBJ1-2,TRBV11-2,-,-,CASSSVGTAIPAGYTF,TGTGCCAGCAGCTCCGTCGGGACCGCTATACCGGCTGGCTACACCTTC
TRBJ2-7,TRBV9,-,-,CASSVGQASEQYF,TGTGCCAGCAGCGTAGGCCAAGCGAGCGAGCAGTACTTC
TRBJ2-7,TRBV4-1,few,TRBD2,CASSQRDYTYEQYF,TGCGCCAGCAGCCAGCGGGACTATACCTACGAGCAGTACTTC
TRBJ1-2,TRBV30,-,-,CAWSVRGGGTYGYTF,TGTGCCTGGAGTGTACGCGGAGGGGGGACCTATGGCTACACCTTC
TRBJ2-7,TRBV6-6,-,-,CASSYSKRYEQYF,TGTGCCAGCAGTTACTCGAAACGATACGAGCAGTACTTC
TRBJ1-6,TRBV5-1,few,-,CASGETGDSPLHF,TGCGCCAGCGGGGAGACAGGTGATTCACCCCTCCACTTT
TRBJ2-2,TRBV29-1,-,-,CSADRQGGTGELFF,TGCAGCGCCGATAGACAGGGAGGCACCGGGGAGCTGTTTTTT
TRBJ1-1,TRBV2,medium-sized,-,CASSLSQNTEAFF,TGTGCCAGCAGTCTGAGCCAGAACACTGAAGCTTTCTTT
TRBJ2-7,TRBV28,-,TRBD1,CASIQGADGYEQYF,TGTGCCAGCATTCAGGGGGCGGATGGGTACGAGCAGTACTTC
TRBJ2-3,TRBV15,medium-sized,TRBD2,CATSRDKAGGPDTQYF,TGTGCCACCAGCAGAGATAAGGCGGGGGGGCCAGATACGCAGTATTTT
TRBJ1-1,TRBV30,-,-,CAWKQPNTEAFF,TGTGCCTGGAAACAGCCGAACACTGAAGCTTTCTTT
TRBJ2-7,TRBV2,-,-,CASSDSAAYEQYF,TGTGCCAGCAGTGATAGCGCTGCCTACGAGCAGTACTTC
TRBJ1-1,TRBV6-1,-,-,CASSESGGRVNTEAFF,TGTGCCAGCAGTGAATCGGGGGGGCGGGTGAACACTGAAGCTTTCTTT
TRBJ1-5,TRBV18,few,-,CASSLYSNQPQHF,TGTGCCAGCTCCCTATATAGCAATCAGCCCCAGCATTTT
TRBJ2-1,TRBV2,-,-,CASSEDAGSYNEQFF,TGTGCCAGCAGTGAAGACGCGGGATCCTACAATGAGCAGTTCTTC